Given below is one TCR beta chain in context. Here immunoSEQ multiplex PCR was the method, and the copy in TCRdb shows in-frame clones only, minus some. Of around 77,000 clones in the sample, roughly 78% are singletons; the top ten hold roughly 4.9%. This sample is drawn from a study of OX40 agonist ivuxolimab in advanced cancers. The wider study: Six ivuxolimab dose levels, 0.01 to 10 mg/kg, were given intravenously every 2 weeks.

The CDR3 runs to 15 residues. Trimming stripped 5 bases from V and 8 bases from J, with 18 bases between. Germline CDR1 WSHSY, CDR2 SAAADI. The chain has TRBV10-2 and TRBJ1-4; D may be TRBD1 (6 bases). The sequences come from CD4+ or CD8+ T cells sorted from blood, collected in a trial of the OX40 agonist ivuxolimab. This TCR was sampled from an adult with an advanced solid tumor such as melanoma, head and neck, liver or kidney cancer. In nucleotides, the CDR3 is TGCGCCAGCAGTTCCGGACAGCAGAGGAGGGAAAAACTGTTTTTT. This translates into CASSSGQQRREKLFF.